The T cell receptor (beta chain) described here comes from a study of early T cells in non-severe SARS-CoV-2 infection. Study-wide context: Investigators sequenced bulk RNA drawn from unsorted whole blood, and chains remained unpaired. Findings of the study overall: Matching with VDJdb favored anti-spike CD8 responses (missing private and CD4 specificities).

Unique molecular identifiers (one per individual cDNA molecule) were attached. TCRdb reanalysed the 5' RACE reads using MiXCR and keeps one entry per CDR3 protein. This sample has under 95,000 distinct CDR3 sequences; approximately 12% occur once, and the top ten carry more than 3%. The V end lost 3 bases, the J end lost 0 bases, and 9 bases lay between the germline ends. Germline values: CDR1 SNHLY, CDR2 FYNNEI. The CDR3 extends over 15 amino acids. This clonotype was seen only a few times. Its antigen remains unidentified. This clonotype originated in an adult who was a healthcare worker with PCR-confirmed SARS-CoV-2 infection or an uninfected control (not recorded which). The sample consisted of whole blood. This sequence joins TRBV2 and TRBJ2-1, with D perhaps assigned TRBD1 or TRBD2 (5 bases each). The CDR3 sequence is CASSDAGSSYNEQFF. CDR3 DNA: TGTGCCAGCAGTGATGCAGGGAGCTCCTACAATGAGCAGTTCTTC.